This entry lists 10 T cell receptor beta chains sequenced from one sample in a study of identical twins. TCRdb re-called the 5' RACE reads through MiXCR, storing one row per CDR3 protein. The table includes nearly 250,000 distinct CDR3 sequences, roughly 7% detected once. These data were also filed under a second study, of yellow fever vaccine responses in identical twins.

Sequenced material: memory (CD45RO+) T cells sorted from blood. The origin of the receptors is a woman aged 18-30 years in good health.

The rearrangement joins TRBV6-5 to TRBJ2-7; 7 positions match TRBD1. Per germline, CDR1 MNHEY and CDR2 SVGAGI. The junction had 5 bases not matched to a gene; V was cut back by 0 bases and J by 6 bases. The CDR3 sequence is 14 residues long. The CDR3 DNA is TGTGCCAGCAGTTACTCGAAGGGGGCCCTCGAGCAGTACTTC. This sequence encodes CASSYSKGALEQYF.

V gene TRBV27 combines with J gene TRBJ2-1; 8 bases are shared with TRBD2. Germline CDR1 is MNHEY and CDR2 is SMNVEV (reference sequence). V was pared by 6 bases and J by 4 bases, with 11 bases of the junction left unmatched. The CDR3 runs to 16 residues. The chain's CDR3 is CASRRRAGATYNEQFF. The CDR3 bases are TGTGCCAGCAGACGCAGAGCGGGGGCGACTTACAATGAGCAGTTCTTC.

The chain joins TRBV5-1 to TRBJ2-6, with a tentative D call TRBD1 (5 bases). Germline CDR1 is SGHRS and CDR2 is YFSETQ. The CDR3 runs 16 residues. Trimming stripped 3 bases from V and 0 bases from J, with 10 bases between. The CDR3 loop is CASSSTASSGANVLTF. The CDR3 DNA is TGCGCCAGCAGCTCGACAGCGAGCTCTGGGGCCAACGTCCTGACTTTC.

V and J are TRBV19 and TRBJ1-5; TRBD1 is a possible D gene (5 bases). V shed 8 bases and J shed 3 bases, with 14 bases lying between them. The CDR3 runs to 14 residues. CDR1 LNHDA and CDR2 SQIVND come from the germline V gene (reference sequence). The CDR3 sequence is CASFPGDSNQPQHF. In DNA, the CDR3 is TGTGCCAGTTTCCCGGGGGACTCCAATCAGCCCCAGCATTTT.

This clonotype was seen repeatedly, ten times or more. The chain employs TRBV4-2 and TRBJ1-3; D not resolved. This CDR3 comprises 16 residues. Trimming left V 6 bases short and J 2 bases short, with 17 bases between. Looked up from germline, CDR1 is LGHNA and CDR2 is YNFKEQ. The CDR3 DNA follows: TGTGCCAGCAGTCCTTCGCTTGCATTTACTGGAAACACCATATATTTT. Protein sequence: CASSPSLAFTGNTIYF.

This chain links TRBV29-1 with TRBJ2-1, with 7 bases that match TRBD1. The J segment lost 11 bases and the V segment lost 5 bases, leaving 6 bases of the junction unmatched. The CDR3 has 11 amino acids. CDR1 is SQVTM, CDR2 ANQGSEA, per germline. The CDR3 DNA sequence: TGCAGCGTTCCGCAGGGGGAGCAGCAGTTCTTC. Translation gives CSVPQGEQQFF.

In its sample, this clonotype was seen a few times. The chain recombines TRBV9 with TRBJ2-1, with 8 nucleotides matching TRBD2. The CDR3 sequence is 14 residues long. The germline gives CDR1 SGDLS, CDR2 YYNGEE. With 0 bases clipped from V and 8 bases from J, the junction kept 4 bases outside the gene matches. The CDR3 DNA follows: TGTGCCAGCAGCGTAGCGGGAGGGCCGGATGAGCAGTTCTTC. Protein product: CASSVAGGPDEQFF.

The gene calls are TRBV2 and TRBJ2-2, with D possibly TRBD1 on 5 matching bases. Deletions cut 11 bases from V and 2 bases from J, with 21 bases between. Germline values: CDR1 SNHLY, CDR2 FYNNEI. This CDR3 is built from 16 residues. The CDR3 spells CACRPSGFRNTGELFF. CDR3 nucleotides: TGTGCCTGTCGGCCGTCAGGGTTCAGAAACACCGGGGAGCTGTTTTTT.

This clonotype was picked up a small number of times. The CDR3 region has the DNA TGCAGTGCCCGCCTAGCGGGGACCGAAGAGACCCAGTACTTC. It codes for CSARLAGTEETQYF. This chain connects TRBV20-1 to TRBJ2-5, with TRBD2 matching over 9 bases. Germline V gene lookup returns CDR1 DFQATT and CDR2 SNEGSKA (reference sequence). With 6 bases clipped from V and 3 bases from J, the junction kept 8 bases outside the gene matches. This CDR3 is built from 14 residues.

This clonotype turned up a few times. The J gene is TRBJ2-1, the V gene TRBV3-1; 8 nucleotides line up with TRBD2. The V gene's germline CDR1 is LGHDT and CDR2 YNNKEL (reference sequence). The J segment lost 1 base and the V segment lost 0 bases, leaving 8 bases of the junction unmatched. The CDR3 extends over 18 amino acids. The CDR3 DNA is TGTGCCAGCAGCCAAGATTACGGGGGGGGAGGATCCTACAATGAGCAGTTCTTC. Translating it yields CASSQDYGGGGSYNEQFF.